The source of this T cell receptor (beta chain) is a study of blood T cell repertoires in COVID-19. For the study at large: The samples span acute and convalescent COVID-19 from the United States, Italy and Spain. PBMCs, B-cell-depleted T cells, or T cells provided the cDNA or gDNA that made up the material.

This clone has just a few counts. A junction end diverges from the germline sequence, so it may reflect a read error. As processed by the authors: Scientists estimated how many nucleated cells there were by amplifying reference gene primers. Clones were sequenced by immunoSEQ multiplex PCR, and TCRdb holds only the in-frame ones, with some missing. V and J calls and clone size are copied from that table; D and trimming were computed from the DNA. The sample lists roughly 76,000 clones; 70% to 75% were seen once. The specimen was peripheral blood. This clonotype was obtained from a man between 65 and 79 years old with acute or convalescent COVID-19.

The CDR3 protein is CASSSPNPPGNAEAFF. CDR3 nucleotides: TGTGCCAGCAGTTCCCCCAACCCCCCCGGGAACGCTGAAGCTTTCTTT. The chain couples TRBV27 to TRBJ1-1; D remains unclear. This CDR3 has 16 residues. Per germline, CDR1 MNHEY and CDR2 SMNVEV (reference sequence).